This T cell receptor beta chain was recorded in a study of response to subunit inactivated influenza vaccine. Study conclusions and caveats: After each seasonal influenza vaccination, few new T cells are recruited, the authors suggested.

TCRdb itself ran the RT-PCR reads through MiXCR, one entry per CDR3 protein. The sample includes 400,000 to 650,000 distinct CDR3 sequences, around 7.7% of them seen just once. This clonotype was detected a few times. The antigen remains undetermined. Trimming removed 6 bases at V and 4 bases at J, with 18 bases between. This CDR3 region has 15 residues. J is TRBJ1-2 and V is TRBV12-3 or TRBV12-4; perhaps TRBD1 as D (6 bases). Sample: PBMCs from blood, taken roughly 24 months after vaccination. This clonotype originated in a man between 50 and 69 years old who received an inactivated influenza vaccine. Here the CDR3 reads CASRPTEGHTYGYTF. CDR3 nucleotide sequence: TGTGCCAGCAGACCCACCGAGGGACACACCTATGGCTACACCTTC.